These 25 T cell receptor beta chains were all obtained from the same sample, sequenced in a study of Ad26.COV2.S vaccination and SARS-CoV-2 variants. As for treatment: around 19 received Ad26.COV2.S at low or high dose, single or two shots; roughly 5 received placebo; per-sample allocation not given. Repertoires come from day 63 after the first vaccine or placebo injection. This table comes from immunoSEQ multiplex PCR, and its TCRdb copy is limited to in-frame clones, with some not included. The table lists hundreds of thousands of clones, about 91% of them singletons. The material was peripheral blood, obtained in a trial of Ad26.COV2.S vaccine versus placebo. These receptors all come from a person between 18 and 60 years old who received the Ad26.COV2.S COVID-19 vaccine or a placebo.

The chain carries TRBV9 and TRBJ2-1, with D perhaps matching TRBD2 (7 bases). With 0 bases removed from V and 0 bases from J, the gap between germline ends came to 16 bases. The germline V gene has CDR1 SGDLS and CDR2 YYNGEE. This CDR3 is 18 amino acids long. CDR3 nucleotides: TGTGCCAGCAGCGTAGTCGGGGGAGGGGGACCCTCCTACAATGAGCAGTTCTTC. Its translation is CASSVVGGGGPSYNEQFF.

A few counts support this clone. The V and J genes are TRBV6-2 or TRBV6-3 and TRBJ2-5; TRBD2 agrees at 13 bases. With 6 bases clipped from V and 2 bases from J, the junction kept 6 bases outside the gene matches. The CDR3 loop spans 16 amino acids. Looked up from germline, CDR1 is MNHEY and CDR2 is SVGEGT. The CDR3, as DNA: TGTGCCAGCAGCCTCGGACTAGCGGGGGAACAAGAGACCCAGTACTTC. As protein: CASSLGLAGEQETQYF.

The rearrangement uses TRBV27 and TRBJ2-7; tentatively, D is TRBD2 (7 bases). V was clipped by 1 base and J by 3 bases, with 16 bases between them. Germline CDR1 reads MNHEY; CDR2 reads SMNVEV (reference sequence). The CDR3 consists of 16 residues. The CDR3 sequence is CASSLFGGGRSYEQYF. The CDR3 nucleotides are TGTGCCAGCAGTTTATTTGGGGGGGGCCGCAGCTACGAGCAGTACTTC.

The chain links TRBV7-2 to TRBJ1-5; 7 bases agree with TRBD1. CDR3 length equals 19 residues. The J segment lost 3 bases and the V segment lost 0 bases, leaving 14 bases of the junction unmatched. CDR1 SGHTA and CDR2 FQGNSA come from the germline V gene. DNA for the CDR3: TGTGCCAGCAGCTTAGCGGTTTGGGGGACAGCTCCCTTCAATCAGCCCCAGCATTTT. Translating it yields CASSLAVWGTAPFNQPQHF.

This chain uses TRBV11-2 with TRBJ2-5; TRBD1 might be the D (5 bases). This CDR3 is built from 14 residues. V lost 2 bases, J lost 2 bases, and 9 bases lay in between. CDR1 and CDR2 from the germline V gene are SGHAT and FQNNGV. CDR3 sequence reads: CASSLYRTQETQYF. CDR3 DNA: TGTGCCAGCAGCTTATATCGGACACAAGAGACCCAGTACTTC.

The rearrangement links TRBV11-2 to TRBJ1-1, with 8 bases identical to TRBD1. CDR3 size: 13 residues. In germline, CDR1 is SGHAT, CDR2 FQNNGV. The trim removed 8 bases at V and 6 bases at J, leaving 8 bases unmatched. CDR3 sequence: CASLQTGASEAFF. Written as DNA, the CDR3 is TGTGCCAGCCTTCAGACAGGGGCCTCTGAAGCTTTCTTT.

The rearrangement joins TRBV7-3 to TRBJ2-3, with TRBD1 matching over 7 bases. Germline CDR1 is SGHTA and CDR2 is FQGTGA. CDR3 size: 15 residues. The V segment lost 4 bases and the J segment 3 bases; nucleotides outside the gene matches: 7. Here the CDR3 DNA reads TGTGCCAGCAGCTACGCCGGGACAGAGACAGATACGCAGTATTTT. Protein sequence: CASSYAGTETDTQYF. Complete variable domain (other parts from reference TRBV7-3 and TRBJ2-3): GAGVSQTPSNKVTEKGKYVELRCDPISGHTALYWYRQSLGQGPEFLIYFQGTGAADDSGLPNDRFFAVRPEGSVSTLKIQRTERGDSAVYLCASSYAGTETDTQYFGPGTRLTVL.

The chain recombines TRBV28 with TRBJ2-3, with 11 bases lining up with TRBD2. V dropped 10 bases and J dropped 1; count of bases not matched to a gene: 10. This CDR3 has 16 residues. The germline V gene has CDR1 MDHEN and CDR2 SYDVKM. The CDR3 DNA sequence: TGTGCCACCGGGGGGACTAGCGGATTCGGCACAGATACGCAGTATTTT. Encoded protein: CATGGTSGFGTDTQYF.

The J gene is TRBJ1-5, the V gene TRBV5-1, with no clear D. There are 16 residues in the CDR3. Germline lookup yields CDR1 SGHRS and CDR2 YFSETQ. The V end lost 2 bases, the J end lost 4 bases, and 16 bases lay between the germline ends. This chain's CDR3 is CASSFRATDLNQPQHF. Written as DNA, the CDR3 is TGCGCCAGCAGCTTTCGGGCCACCGATTTAAATCAGCCCCAGCATTTT. Complete variable domain (other parts from reference TRBV5-1 and TRBJ1-5): KAGVTQTPRYLIKTRGQQVTLSCSPISGHRSVSWYQQTPGQGLQFLFEYFSETQRNKGNFPGRFSGRQFSNSRSEMNVSTLELGDSALYLCASSFRATDLNQPQHFGDGTRLSIL.

The rearrangement uses TRBV7-2 and TRBJ2-1, with D uncertain. This CDR3 has 13 residues. The V gene lost 3 bases and the J gene lost 0 bases, with 3 bases spanning the gap. Looked up from germline, CDR1 is SGHTA and CDR2 is FQGNSA. DNA of the CDR3: TGTGCCAGCAGCTTGGGCTCCTACAATGAGCAGTTCTTC. Translated: CASSLGSYNEQFF. Variable domain in full (rest from reference TRBV7-2 and TRBJ2-1): GAGVSQSPSNKVTEKGKDVELRCDPISGHTALYWYRQSLGQGLEFLIYFQGNSAPDKSGLPSDRFSAERTGGSVSTLTIQRTQQEDSAVYLCASSLGSYNEQFFGPGTRLTVL.

The CDR3 loop is CATTRGATTDTQYF. In DNA form, the CDR3 reads TGTGCCACCACTCGGGGGGCCACCACAGATACGCAGTATTTT. The gene calls are TRBV15 and TRBJ2-3, with TRBD2 as a possible D gene (7 bases). The ends were cut back, 7 bases at V and 2 bases at J, with 13 bases in the middle. Germline CDR1 reads LNHNV; CDR2 reads YYDKDF (reference sequence). This CDR3 contains 14 residues. The full variable domain, completed using reference TRBV15 and TRBJ2-3, is DAMVIQNPRYQVTQFGKPVTLSCSQTLNHNVMYWYQQKSSQAPKLLFHYYDKDFNNEADTPDNFQSRRPNTSFCFLDIRSPGLGDTAMYLCATTRGATTDTQYFGPGTRLTVL.

Here the CDR3 DNA reads TGTGCCAGCAGTTTTACTGGGACAGATACGCAGTATTTT. It translates to CASSFTGTDTQYF. This rearrangement joins TRBV6-5 to TRBJ2-3; D gene ambiguous. This CDR3 is built from 13 residues. The V gene's germline CDR1 is MNHEY and CDR2 SVGAGI. Trimming shortened V by 4 bases and J by 3 bases, and 8 bases separated the two germline ends.

This chain links TRBV11-2 with TRBJ2-2, with a possible D match to TRBD2 (6 bases). CDR1 is SGHAT and CDR2 is FQNNGV in the germline V gene. The CDR3 consists of 18 residues. Between the trimmed V and J ends, which lost 2 bases and 0 bases, there was a span of 16 bases. CDR3 coding DNA: TGTGCCAGCAGCTTACGGGGGTGGAACAGGTCGAACACCGGGGAGCTGTTTTTT. Translating gives CASSLRGWNRSNTGELFF. The whole variable domain, remainder taken from reference TRBV11-2 and TRBJ2-2, is EAGVAQSPRYKIIEKRQSVAFWCNPISGHATLYWYQQILGQGPKLLIQFQNNGVVDDSQLPKDRFSAERLKGVDSTLKIQPAKLEDSAVYLCASSLRGWNRSNTGELFFGEGSRLTVL.

The genes are TRBV5-1 and TRBJ1-2; possible D gene TRBD1, 6 bases. Germline loops: CDR1 SGHRS, CDR2 YFSETQ. With 4 bases removed from V and 4 bases from J, the gap between germline ends came to 17 bases. The CDR3 spans 15 residues. The CDR3 nucleotides are TGCGCCAGCAGCCCGGGGGCCACACTCGTCTATGGCTACACCTTC. Translated, it gives CASSPGATLVYGYTF.

The chain recombines TRBV28 with TRBJ1-4; D gene unclear. Trimming left V 7 bases short and J 8 bases short, with 14 bases between. This CDR3 spans 13 amino acids. Germline V gene lookup returns CDR1 MDHEN and CDR2 SYDVKM. The CDR3: CASITNGYEKLFF. The DNA for the CDR3 is TGTGCCAGCATCACCAACGGGTACGAAAAACTGTTTTTT. Complete variable domain (other parts from reference TRBV28 and TRBJ1-4): DVKVTQSSRYLVKRTGEKVFLECVQDMDHENMFWYRQDPGLGLRLIYFSYDVKMKEKGDIPEGYSVSREKKERFSLILESASTNQTSMYLCASITNGYEKLFFGSGTQLSVL.

Details on this clone: The sample has other DNA sequences that encode this CDR3 too. J is TRBJ1-1 and V is TRBV18; TRBD1 is a possible D gene (6 bases). Looked up from germline, CDR1 is KGHSH and CDR2 is LQKENI. The CDR3 consists of 13 residues. Trimming took off 4 bases at V and 1 base at J, with 7 bases between the two ends. In DNA form, the CDR3 reads TGTGCCAGCTCACTACAGGGGAACACTGAAGCTTTCTTT. It yields the protein CASSLQGNTEAFF.

This chain links TRBV9 with TRBJ2-1; D gene uncertain. Germline CDR1 SGDLS, CDR2 YYNGEE. V was clipped by 3 bases and J by 7 bases, with 14 bases between them. CDR3 length: 14 residues. The DNA of the CDR3 is TGTGCCAGCAGCGATCCGAGGCTGTTTAATGAGCAGTTCTTC. Translation gives CASSDPRLFNEQFF.

The chain carries TRBV7-8 and TRBJ2-7; D call uncertain. From germline, CDR1 is SGHVS and CDR2 FQNEAQ. Trimming took off 4 bases at V and 0 bases at J, with 7 bases between the two ends. This CDR3 is 13 amino acids long. The CDR3 nucleotides are TGTGCCAGCAGCTCTCTAAGCTCCTACGAGCAGTACGTC. This encodes CASSSLSSYEQYV.

There are a few counts of this clone. V and J are TRBV27 and TRBJ1-6; D is undetermined. The V gene lost 3 bases and the J gene lost 3 bases, with 3 bases spanning the gap. Germline assignment: CDR1 MNHEY and CDR2 SMNVEV (reference sequence). The CDR3 has 13 residues. The CDR3 DNA reads as TGTGCCAGCAGTTTCGGCTATAATTCACCCCTCCACTTT. Its translation is CASSFGYNSPLHF.

V and J are TRBV7-3 and TRBJ2-1; tentative D call: TRBD2 (5 bases). Germline V gives CDR1 SGHTA, CDR2 FQGTGA. The CDR3 has 15 amino acids. V lost 6 bases to trimming and J lost 4 bases, with 16 bases between them. The CDR3 DNA sequence: TGTGCCAGCAGGAGGAGCGGTTCCCATTACAATGAGCAGTTCTTC. Amino acid sequence: CASRRSGSHYNEQFF.

The CDR3 loop reads CASSLDTDFSWQFF. The CDR3 DNA follows: TGCGCCAGCAGCTTGGATACGGACTTTTCGTGGCAGTTCTTC. V and J are TRBV5-1 and TRBJ2-1, with a weak D call TRBD2 (5 bases). Per germline, CDR1 SGHRS and CDR2 YFSETQ. This CDR3 spans 14 amino acids. Trimming left V 0 bases short and J 12 bases short, with 16 bases between.

The chain carries TRBV11-3 and TRBJ2-1; D is uncertain. CDR1 is SGHNT and CDR2 is YENEEA in the germline V gene. Trimming stripped 5 bases from V and 15 bases from J, with 17 bases between. The length of the CDR3 is 12 residues. CDR3 amino acids: CASSPPGLGGFF. The CDR3 DNA sequence: TGTGCCAGCAGCCCCCCCGGGCTCGGTGGGTTCTTC.

CDR3 sequence: CASSLVSGRGQFF. CDR3 bases: TGTGCCAGCAGCTTAGTTAGCGGGAGGGGGCAGTTCTTC. V usage is TRBV7-2 and J usage is TRBJ2-1; 11 bases align to TRBD2. This CDR3 is built from 13 residues. V was pared by 1 base and J by 12 bases, with 2 bases of the junction left unmatched. Per germline, CDR1 SGHTA and CDR2 FQGNSA.

This clone appeared a few times. The V call is TRBV7-3, the J call TRBJ2-1; D may be TRBD1 (6 bases). Germline CDR1 is SGHTA and CDR2 is FQGTGA. The CDR3 has 15 residues. Trimming took off 6 bases at V and 2 bases at J, with 14 bases between the two ends. This chain's CDR3 is CASRATGNAYNEQFF. CDR3 nucleotides: TGTGCCAGCAGGGCAACAGGGAACGCCTACAATGAGCAGTTCTTC. Full variable domain (outside the CDR3, taken from reference TRBV7-3 and TRBJ2-1): GAGVSQTPSNKVTEKGKYVELRCDPISGHTALYWYRQSLGQGPEFLIYFQGTGAADDSGLPNDRFFAVRPEGSVSTLKIQRTERGDSAVYLCASRATGNAYNEQFFGPGTRLTVL.

CDR3 DNA: TGTGCCAGCAGCCAGACAGGGAACGAAAAACTGTTTTTT. It encodes CASSQTGNEKLFF. The chain has TRBV3-1 (or the pseudogene TRBV3-2) and TRBJ1-4, with 7 nucleotides matching TRBD1. The CDR3 extends over 13 amino acids. J lost 8 bases, V lost 3 bases, and 3 bases had no gene match. CDR1 and CDR2 from the germline V gene are LGHDT and YNNKEL (reference sequence).